This T cell receptor beta chain was captured in a study of cytomegalovirus exposure and HLA in healthy donors. General study results and limits: Published work reported that the classifier diagnosed cytomegalovirus status with high specificity and sensitivity. The investigators catalogued 150 to 200 TCR beta chains as cytomegalovirus-associated.

TCRdb's table, derived via immunoSEQ multiplex PCR, lists solely in-frame clones and lacks some. The data contain under 300,000 clones, about 86% of them singletons. While the first cohort had some 700 subjects, the donors belonged to the separate validation cohort of 100 to 150 subjects. V was clipped by 5 bases and J by 6 bases, with 7 bases between them. The CDR3 contains 12 residues. CDR1 is LNHDA, CDR2 SQIVND, per germline (reference sequence). In regard to this clone: The antigen is undetermined.

This receptor was taken from a woman aged 18-35 years in good health and CMV-seronegative. The sample comprised PBMCs. The chain recombines TRBV19 with TRBJ2-2; D gene unclear. The CDR3 here is CASSLQSGELFF. The CDR3 coding sequence is TGTGCCAGTAGTCTCCAGTCCGGGGAGCTGTTTTTT.